A selection of T cell receptor beta chains follows, all from one sample in a study of molecular identifiers for immune sequencing clone quantification. TCRdb used MiXCR to reprocess the PCR reads, holding one entry per CDR3 protein. This repertoire shows over 300,000 distinct CDR3 sequences, about 22% found once; its top ten account for about 0.71%. What was sequenced was naive CD8+ T cells from blood, with Jurkat cell RNA spiked in. All receptors come from a human donor in good health. Some libraries in this study had Jurkat cell RNA spiked in. Both conserved end residues are part of each CDR3. The order of the fields is J gene, V gene, clone size, D gene, CDR3 DNA, CDR3 protein. The D gene is left open where the match is weak. A row's size may be missing; if present it is once, few, many or a size class.

J gene: TRBJ2-3; V gene: TRBV28; clone size: NA; D gene: NA; CDR3 DNA: TGTGCCAGCAGTTTAACAACAGAAACGCAGTATTTT; CDR3 protein: CASSLTTETQYF
J gene: TRBJ2-7; V gene: TRBV28; clone size: many; D gene: TRBD2; CDR3 DNA: TGTGCCAGCAGTCCCCTCCAACTAGCGAGCCGACGATACGAGCAGTACTTC; CDR3 protein: CASSPLQLASRRYEQYF
J gene: TRBJ2-1; V gene: TRBV7-3; clone size: few; D gene: TRBD1; CDR3 DNA: TGTGCCAGCAGCTCCAACAAGGGCCGGGACAGGGATGAGCAGTTCTTC; CDR3 protein: CASSSNKGRDRDEQFF
J gene: TRBJ2-1; V gene: TRBV24-1; clone size: many; D gene: TRBD2; CDR3 DNA: TGTGCCACCAGCCCCGGGACTAGTAGTGGGTCCTACAATGAGCAGTTCTTC; CDR3 protein: CATSPGTSSGSYNEQFF
J gene: TRBJ2-7; V gene: TRBV29-1; clone size: many; D gene: NA; CDR3 DNA: TGCAGCGTCCCTGGCCCAGGCCTCGGGGCCGAGCAGTACTTC; CDR3 protein: CSVPGPGLGAEQYF
J gene: TRBJ2-7; V gene: TRBV20-1; clone size: NA; D gene: TRBD1; CDR3 DNA: TGCAGTGCGCCGGGGACAGGGGAGTTTTCCGAGCAGTACTTC; CDR3 protein: CSAPGTGEFSEQYF
J gene: TRBJ2-3; V gene: TRBV15; clone size: NA; D gene: TRBD1; CDR3 DNA: TGTGCCACCAGCAGATCGGGACAGAGCAATCAGCCCCAGTATTTT; CDR3 protein: CATSRSGQSNQPQYF
J gene: TRBJ2-5; V gene: TRBV28; clone size: few; D gene: TRBD1; CDR3 DNA: TGTGCCAGCAACCGGGACAGGGGGCAAGAGACCCAGTACTTC; CDR3 protein: CASNRDRGQETQYF
J gene: TRBJ2-7; V gene: TRBV7-9; clone size: NA; D gene: TRBD2; CDR3 DNA: TGTGCCAGCAGCTCGACTAGCGGGACGACCTACGGGCAGTACTTC; CDR3 protein: CASSSTSGTTYGQYF
J gene: TRBJ2-1; V gene: TRBV11-2; clone size: few; D gene: NA; CDR3 DNA: TGTGCCAGCAGCTCTGGGGGAGGGGGGACCCTCAGCTCCTACAATGAGCAGTTCTTC; CDR3 protein: CASSSGGGGTLSSYNEQFF
J gene: TRBJ2-3; V gene: TRBV27; clone size: NA; D gene: TRBD2; CDR3 DNA: TGTGCCAGCAGTTTAGCGGGGAGAGCCGCTAGCGGACCCACCACAGATACGCAGTATTTT; CDR3 protein: CASSLAGRAASGPTTDTQYF
J gene: TRBJ2-1; V gene: TRBV5-6; clone size: many; D gene: NA; CDR3 DNA: TGTGCCAGCAGCTTGTTTACCCGGAACTACAATGAGCAGTTCTTC; CDR3 protein: CASSLFTRNYNEQFF
J gene: TRBJ1-5; V gene: TRBV19; clone size: NA; D gene: NA; CDR3 DNA: TGTGTCAGTAGTATAGTAGCAGGGGCGCTGGATCAGCCCCAGCATTTT; CDR3 protein: CVSSIVAGALDQPQHF
J gene: TRBJ1-1; V gene: TRBV29-1; clone size: many; D gene: TRBD1; CDR3 DNA: TGCAGCGTAGAGGGACAGGGGGCCGAAGCTTTCTTT; CDR3 protein: CSVEGQGAEAFF
J gene: TRBJ1-1; V gene: TRBV6-2/TRBV6-3; clone size: many; D gene: TRBD1; CDR3 DNA: TGTGCCAGCAGACAGGGACTTCGACAGGGTTGGACTGAAGCTTTCTTT; CDR3 protein: CASRQGLRQGWTEAFF
J gene: TRBJ1-4; V gene: TRBV7-9; clone size: many; D gene: NA; CDR3 DNA: TGTGCCAGCAGCCACCTGAATGAAAAACTGTTTTTT; CDR3 protein: CASSHLNEKLFF
J gene: TRBJ2-1; V gene: TRBV30; clone size: many; D gene: NA; CDR3 DNA: TGTGCCTGGTCCGGACAGCCCTACAATGAGCAGTTCTTC; CDR3 protein: CAWSGQPYNEQFF
J gene: TRBJ2-7; V gene: TRBV27; clone size: many; D gene: TRBD1; CDR3 DNA: TGCGCCAGCAGCCTGGGGACAGCCTACGAGCAGTACTTC; CDR3 protein: CASSLGTAYEQYF
J gene: TRBJ2-1; V gene: TRBV3-1; clone size: few; D gene: NA; CDR3 DNA: TGTGCCAGCAGCCAAGGGGTTATGTACAATGAGCAGTTCTTC; CDR3 protein: CASSQGVMYNEQFF
J gene: TRBJ1-5; V gene: TRBV7-6; clone size: few; D gene: TRBD1; CDR3 DNA: TGTGCCAGCAGCTTGGGACAGGGTATATCGGGTCAGCCCCAGCATTTT; CDR3 protein: CASSLGQGISGQPQHF
J gene: TRBJ2-3; V gene: TRBV4-1; clone size: NA; D gene: NA; CDR3 DNA: TGCGCCAGCAGCCCCACCGGCCCAGCAGATACGCAGTATTTT; CDR3 protein: CASSPTGPADTQYF
J gene: TRBJ2-7; V gene: TRBV12-5; clone size: few; D gene: NA; CDR3 DNA: TGTGCTAGTGCCCCGCCAGGGACCCCTTACGAGCAGTACTTC; CDR3 protein: CASAPPGTPYEQYF
J gene: TRBJ2-1; V gene: TRBV24-1; clone size: few; D gene: NA; CDR3 DNA: TGTGCCACCAGTGACTCCGTGAGGACCTCCTACAATGAGCAGTTCTTC; CDR3 protein: CATSDSVRTSYNEQFF
J gene: TRBJ1-5; V gene: TRBV20-1; clone size: many; D gene: NA; CDR3 DNA: TGCAGTGCTAGAGATCGGGGGCAGGGGCAGCCCCAGCATTTT; CDR3 protein: CSARDRGQGQPQHF
J gene: TRBJ2-7; V gene: TRBV28; clone size: few; D gene: NA; CDR3 DNA: TGTGCCAGCAACGCTTATACTTACTCCTACGAGCAGTACTTC; CDR3 protein: CASNAYTYSYEQYF
J gene: TRBJ2-1; V gene: TRBV6-2/TRBV6-3; clone size: NA; D gene: NA; CDR3 DNA: TGTGCCAGCAGTTATGTGCTCGACCCGTGGAATGAGCAGTTCTTC; CDR3 protein: CASSYVLDPWNEQFF
J gene: TRBJ2-2; V gene: TRBV13; clone size: many; D gene: TRBD1; CDR3 DNA: TGTGCCAGCAGCTACGGACAGGGGTTGACCGGGGAGCTGTTTTTT; CDR3 protein: CASSYGQGLTGELFF
J gene: TRBJ2-1; V gene: TRBV11-2; clone size: few; D gene: TRBD1; CDR3 DNA: TGTGCCAGCACCGTTTCCGGGACAGGGGGCGATCAGCAGTTCTTC; CDR3 protein: CASTVSGTGGDQQFF
J gene: TRBJ1-1; V gene: TRBV5-6; clone size: NA; D gene: NA; CDR3 DNA: TGTGCCAGCAGCCCCCCCAAATTGAACACTGAAGCTTTCTTT; CDR3 protein: CASSPPKLNTEAFF
J gene: TRBJ2-7; V gene: TRBV28; clone size: few; D gene: NA; CDR3 DNA: TGTGCCAGCAGTTCATTACGGGGGGCTTACGAGCAGTACTTC; CDR3 protein: CASSSLRGAYEQYF
J gene: TRBJ2-7; V gene: TRBV5-1; clone size: NA; D gene: NA; CDR3 DNA: TGCGCCAGCAGACAGGGGGGGTACGAGCAGTACTTC; CDR3 protein: CASRQGGYEQYF